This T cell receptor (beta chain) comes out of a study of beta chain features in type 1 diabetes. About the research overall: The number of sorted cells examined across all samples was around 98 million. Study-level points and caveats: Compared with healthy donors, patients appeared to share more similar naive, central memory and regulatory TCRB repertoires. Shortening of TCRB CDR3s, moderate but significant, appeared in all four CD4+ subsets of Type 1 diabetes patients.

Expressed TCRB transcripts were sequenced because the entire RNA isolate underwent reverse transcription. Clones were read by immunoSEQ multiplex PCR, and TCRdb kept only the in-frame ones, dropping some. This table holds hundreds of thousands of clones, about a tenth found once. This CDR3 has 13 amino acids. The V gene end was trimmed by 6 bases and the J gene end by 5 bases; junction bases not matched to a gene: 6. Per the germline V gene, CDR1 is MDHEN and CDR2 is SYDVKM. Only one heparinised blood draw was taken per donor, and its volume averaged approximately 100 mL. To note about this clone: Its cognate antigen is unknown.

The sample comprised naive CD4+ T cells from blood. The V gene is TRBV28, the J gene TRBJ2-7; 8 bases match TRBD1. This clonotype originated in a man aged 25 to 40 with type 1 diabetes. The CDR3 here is CASSQGQANEQYF. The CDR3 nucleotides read TGTGCCAGCAGCCAGGGACAGGCCAACGAGCAGTACTTC. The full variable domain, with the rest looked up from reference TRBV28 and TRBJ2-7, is DVKVTQSSRYLVKRTGEKVFLECVQDMDHENMFWYRQDPGLGLRLIYFSYDVKMKEKGDIPEGYSVSREKKERFSLILESASTNQTSMYLCASSQGQANEQYFGPGTRLTVT.